This TCR beta chain emerged from a study of T cells after yellow fever vaccination (dated 2019 in TCRdb). About the full investigation: The SMART-Seq v4 Ultra Low Input RNA kit was used to prepare libraries from fractions with low cell numbers. Two healthy male donors, one aged 18 to 29 and one aged 30 to 40 years, were included in the cohort. Blood samples were taken at several timepoints before and after primary and secondary immunization, and bulk PBMC replicates and cell subsets were isolated. To track T-cell clones before and after primary and booster YFV17D yellow fever vaccination, bulk TCR alpha and beta repertoires were sequenced longitudinally. The investigation overall reported the following: The secondary T-cell response was found to be weaker but faster than the primary response, with a peak reached on day 5 rather than on day 15. A small share of clonotypes occurred in both CD4 and CD8 compartments, likely arising from convergent recombination. Most clones expanded after primary vaccination were re-detected after the booster (96% of CD4 and approximately 85% of CD8), suggesting broad memory maintenance. FACS-sorted repertoires could contain abundant contaminating clonotypes from the bulk population, so computational filtering was required. Because only two donors were included in the study, the extent to which the findings can be generalized is limited.

This clonotype was recorded a few times. Its antigen specificity is not known. Per-base qualities were not stored, and no clone one base away is much larger. Taken with the paper, the label for treatment or condition translates to: live attenuated yellow fever vaccine strain. Two biological replicates of bulk PBMCs were collected at each blood-draw timepoint. PBMCs were isolated from peripheral blood using a standard Ficoll-Paque protocol. RNA was extracted with TriZol from bulk PBMCs, CD4 and CD8 fractions, and dextramer-positive and dextramer-negative fractions. Synthesis of TCR cDNA relied on 5'RACE template switching, a step that introduced a universal primer site along with unique molecular identifiers. Priming for cDNA synthesis came from both the TCR alpha and TCR beta constant segments. Libraries were amplified in two PCR steps, with sample barcodes and sequencing adapters added in the second step. Libraries were sequenced on Illumina HiSeq 2500 (2x100 bp) or NovaSeq (2x150 bp). Per the source publication's procedure: MIGEC handled demultiplexing of reads and collapsing into UMI consensus sequences, while MiXCR performed V(D)J alignment. Using edgeR on replicate PBMC samples, clonotypes were called vaccine-responding if FDR was below 0.01 and the log2 fold change was above 5 up to day 15. Each bulk clonotype received a CD4 or CD8 identity based on whether the sequenced CD4 or CD8 repertoire contained that clonotype at higher abundance. TCRdb applied fastp at Q25 and MiXCR to the public reads, then kept only in-frame beta chains. Every distinct CDR3 protein forms one entry, paired with its most common genes and DNA. The authors' filters were not applied to this entry. The table for this sample lists approximately 300,000 distinct CDR3 sequences; around 7% of them were counted only once. In total, the top ten clones hold about 18% of the sample.

Here V drops 6 bases and J drops 4 bases, and the junction holds 6 bases not matched to any gene. Taken from the germline V gene, the CDR1 and CDR2 loops are ENHRY and SYGVKD. The CDR3 starts with the cysteine, ends with the valine, and has 13 residues. The retained sequence is limited to the CDR3, 39 bases, with the frame set at the first base. This sample comprised PBMCs, obtained 45 days after the first yellow fever vaccination. The V and J segments used are TRBV10-3 and TRBJ2-7; the junction holds 7 bases that match TRBD2. This receptor was taken from a man between 18 and 35 years old who received the YFV17D yellow fever vaccine. The CDR3 sequence is CAISRGGTYEQYV. The sequence in DNA is TGTGCCATCAGCCGCGGGGGAACGTACGAGCAGTACGTC.